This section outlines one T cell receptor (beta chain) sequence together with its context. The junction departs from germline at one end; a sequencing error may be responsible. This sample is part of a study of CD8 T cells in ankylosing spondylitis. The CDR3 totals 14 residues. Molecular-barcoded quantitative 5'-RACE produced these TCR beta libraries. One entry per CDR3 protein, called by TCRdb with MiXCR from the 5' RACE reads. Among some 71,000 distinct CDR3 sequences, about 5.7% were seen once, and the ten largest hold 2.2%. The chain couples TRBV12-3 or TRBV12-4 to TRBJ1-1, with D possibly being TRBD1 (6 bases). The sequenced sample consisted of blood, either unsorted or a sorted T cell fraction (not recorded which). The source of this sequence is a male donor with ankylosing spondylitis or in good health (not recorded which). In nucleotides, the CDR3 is TGTGTCAGCAGTCCATCGGACAGGAACACTGAAGCTTTCTTT. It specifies CVSSPSDRNTEAFF.